The source of this T cell receptor beta chain is a study of pediatric ulcerative colitis (dated by TCRdb to between 2018 and 2020). Some background on the complete study: About seven ulcerative colitis patients had pancolitis and two had left-sided colitis, with histology consistent with ulcerative colitis in all. From under ten newly diagnosed, treatment-naive pediatric ulcerative colitis patients and a few non-IBD control children, paired blood and rectal samples were collected. Using the Pediatric Ulcerative Colitis Activity Index, two patients were classed as having mild disease, several as having moderate disease and three as having acute severe colitis.

During colonoscopy, one to two pinch biopsies were obtained from the rectum for research purposes. Ulcerative colitis patients had received no immunosuppressive medication before the diagnostic colonoscopy. Before DNA was isolated, the rectal biopsies underwent proteinase K digestion. The Wizard kit (Promega) was used to extract genomic DNA from both blood and intestinal samples. This clone was counted once. What antigen it recognizes has not been identified. Qualities for individual bases were not recorded, and no much larger clone is one base off. Using the immunoSEQ TRB Survey service, rearranged CDR3 beta regions were amplified from genomic DNA with multiplex V and J primers. To keep depth equal across samples, survey-level sequencing depth of up to 500,000 reads per sample was applied. Libraries were purified, pooled and sequenced on Illumina technology. In the authors' own workflow: Productive clonality, sample overlap, pairwise scatters, CDR3 beta length, V/D/J gene usage and productiveness were all assessed with the immunoSEQ online tools. Calculated diversity was defined as the number of unique rearrangements divided by total templates times 100, and Shannon and Simpson indices were additionally computed. Principal component analysis used the R prcomp function and ggbiplot package on Z-score normalized data. Morisita's index was used to quantify blood-rectal clonal overlap within each subject. In its TCRdb copy, this immuneACCESS table keeps in-frame sequences only and misses some clones. Where compared with another copy, unresolved V genes explain less than half of these, and the others have no known cause. That table furnishes V, J and clone size, whereas the DNA furnished D and trimming. This sample lists tens of thousands of clones; around 73% were detected once. The biggest ten clones account for roughly 0.7% of the sample.

Broader findings and caveats from the paper: With only a handful of individuals, the healthy control group was small. Rectal repertoire features separated controls, mild-moderate and acute severe colitis patients; acute severe colitis showed reduced rectal diversity due to clonal expansions. Because the repertoires came from total lymphocyte DNA, rare subsets such as regulatory T cells may have patterns that are not reflected. Compared with controls, ulcerative colitis patients showed significantly higher autologous blood-rectal clonal overlap, a finding that suggests increased T cell trafficking to inflamed tissue. For technical reasons, the blood samples of a couple of patients yielded substantially fewer templates, so those samples were excluded from the blood-rectal overlap analysis. Two rectal CDR3 clonotypes were found in every ulcerative colitis patient but in no control. T cells from blood may have been included in the rectal pinch biopsies, particularly in patients with overt colitis.

The CDR3 goes from the cysteine to the phenylalanine over 15 residues. This entry keeps only the CDR3 DNA: 45 bases, framed from base 1. CDR1 SEHNR and CDR2 FQNEAQ were looked up in the germline V gene (reference sequence). Deletion took 2 bases off V and 2 bases off J, with a span of 13 bases between the germline ends. The sequenced material came from gut tissue. This TCR was recovered from a boy between 5 and 17 years old with moderate ulcerative colitis. The V and J segments used are TRBV7-9 and TRBJ2-7; no D gene is confidently identified. The nucleotide sequence reads as follows: TGTGCCAGCAGCTTAATTACTGCCTACCCCTACGAGCAGTACTTC. It encodes CASSLITAYPYEQYF.